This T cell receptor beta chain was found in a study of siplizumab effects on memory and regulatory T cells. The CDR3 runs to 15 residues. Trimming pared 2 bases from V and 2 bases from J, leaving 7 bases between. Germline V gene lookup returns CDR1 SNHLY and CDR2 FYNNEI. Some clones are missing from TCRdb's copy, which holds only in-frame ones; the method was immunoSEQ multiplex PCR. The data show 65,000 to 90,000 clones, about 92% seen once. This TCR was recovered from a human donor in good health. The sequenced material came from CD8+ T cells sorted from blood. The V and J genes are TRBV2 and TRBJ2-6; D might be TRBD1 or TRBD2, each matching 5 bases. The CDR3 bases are TGTGCCAGCAGTGAAAGGGACGCTGGGGCCAACGTCCTGACTTTC. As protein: CASSERDAGANVLTF.